These 10 T cell receptor beta chains were sequenced from one sample in a study of T cells in Graves' hyperthyroidism and ophthalmopathy. Using RNA transcripts as the source, TCR beta CDR3 regions were amplified. A first-round RT-PCR of the TCR CDR3 used the HTBI primer set. Via MiXCR, TCRdb re-called the multiplex PCR reads, giving one row per CDR3 protein. The table records hundreds of thousands of distinct CDR3 sequences, 15% to 20% of them present only once. The sequencing sample was made of blood. All receptors come from a woman between 18 and 29 years old with Graves' hyperthyroidism.

The genes are TRBV30 and TRBJ2-2, with a tentative D call TRBD2 (5 bases). V lost 1 base and J lost 4, with 13 bases in between. This CDR3 spans 15 amino acids. Germline V lookup: CDR1 GTSNPN, CDR2 SVGIG (reference sequence). CDR3 sequence: CAWSATKRPTGELFF. The CDR3, as DNA: TGTGCCTGGAGTGCGACTAAGCGACCCACCGGGGAGCTGTTTTTT. The whole variable domain, filled in from reference TRBV30 and TRBJ2-2, reads SQTIHQWPATLVQPVGSPLSLECTVEGTSNPNLYWYRQAAGRGLQLLFYSVGIGQISSEVPQNLSASRPQDRQFILSSKKLLLSDSGFYLCAWSATKRPTGELFFGEGSRLTVL.

This clonotype has more than one count but fewer than ten. The chain combines TRBV6-5 with TRBJ2-7, with 9 bases identical to TRBD2. The CDR3 contains 14 residues. Trimming at V came to 0 bases and at J to 11 bases, leaving 8 bases not matched to a gene. CDR1 and CDR2 (germline): MNHEY, SVGAGI. In DNA, the CDR3 is TGTGCCAGCAGTTACTCCTTAGCGGGAGACGACGAGTACTTC. It is translated as CASSYSLAGDDEYF.

This rearrangement joins TRBV5-1 to TRBJ2-2, with 10 bases matching TRBD2. The CDR3 spans 13 residues. Germline assignment: CDR1 SGHRS and CDR2 YFSETQ. V trimming: 5 bases; J trimming: 5 bases; junction bases outside the gene matches: 0. CDR3 coding DNA: TGCGCCAGCAGACTAGCGGGGACCGGGGAGCTGTTTTTT. Translation gives CASRLAGTGELFF.

The CDR3 nucleotides read TGTGCCAGTAGTCGGGGGACCTTCGAACAGCCCCAGCATTTT. This translates into CASSRGTFEQPQHF. This rearrangement joins TRBV19 to TRBJ1-5, with a possible D match to TRBD1 (5 bases). V gave up 5 bases and J gave up 7 bases, with 15 bases separating them. Germline-derived CDR1 and CDR2 are LNHDA and SQIVND (reference sequence). The CDR3 loop spans 14 amino acids. The variable domain in full, completed from reference TRBV19 and TRBJ1-5, reads DGGITQSPKYLFRKEGQNVTLSCEQNLNHDAMYWYRQDPGQGLRLIYYSQIVNDFQKGDIAEGYSVSREKKESFPLTVTSAQKNPTAFYLCASSRGTFEQPQHFGDGTRLSIL.

This clonotype was recorded many times. The chain links TRBV11-2 to TRBJ2-7; D is uncertain. In germline, CDR1 is SGHAT, CDR2 FQNNGV. V lost 1 base and J lost 2, with 9 bases in between. The CDR3 contains 14 residues. The CDR3 nucleotides read TGTGCCAGCAGCTTAGGCCTGCTGACCTACGAGCAGTACTTC. It yields the protein CASSLGLLTYEQYF.

This chain uses TRBV29-1 with TRBJ1-1; 8 bases agree with TRBD1. The V gene's germline CDR1 is SQVTM and CDR2 ANQGSEA. The CDR3 contains 15 residues. V gave up 3 bases and J gave up 1 base; unmatched junction bases: 7. CDR3 sequence (DNA): TGCAGCGTTGACCGGACAGGGACGTCGAACACTGAAGCTTTCTTT. This gives the protein CSVDRTGTSNTEAFF.

This clonotype was seen a handful of times. The chain joins TRBV7-2 to TRBJ2-1; 10 positions agree with TRBD2. The junction had 9 bases not matched to a gene; V was cut back by 4 bases and J by 9 bases. Germline-derived CDR1 and CDR2 are SGHTA and FQGNSA. This CDR3 spans 15 amino acids. The CDR3 sequence is CASSSQGLARAEQFF. Written as DNA, the CDR3 is TGTGCCAGCAGCTCCCAGGGACTAGCGAGAGCTGAGCAGTTCTTC.

The V and J genes are TRBV10-2 and TRBJ1-1, with 7 bases aligning to TRBD1. The CDR3 is 15 amino acids. After removal of 6 bases from V and 7 bases from J, the junction contained 14 bases not matched to a gene. Germline loops: CDR1 WSHSY, CDR2 SAAADI. The CDR3: CASSLEDGQEDEAFF. Here the CDR3 DNA reads TGCGCCAGCAGCCTCGAAGACGGACAGGAAGATGAAGCTTTCTTT.

This clonotype was recorded at least ten times. The chain employs TRBV24-1 and TRBJ1-1; 8 nucleotides agree with TRBD1. Trimming took 2 bases from V and 7 from J; bases not matched to a gene: 8. The CDR3 has 15 amino acids. Germline lookup yields CDR1 KGHDR and CDR2 SFDVKD. CDR3 protein: CATSDSDRVNGEAFF. The DNA of the CDR3 is TGTGCCACCAGTGATTCGGACAGGGTTAATGGTGAAGCTTTCTTT.

This clonotype occurred a few times. The chain combines TRBV7-2 with TRBJ1-2, with D hard to call. Trimming removed 1 base at V and 0 bases at J, with 15 bases between. The CDR3 contains 17 residues. CDR1 and CDR2 (germline): SGHTA, FQGNSA. In DNA, the CDR3 is TGTGCCAGCAGCTTAGACTTCCGGACCGTTTCTAACTATGGCTACACCTTC. Translation gives CASSLDFRTVSNYGYTF.